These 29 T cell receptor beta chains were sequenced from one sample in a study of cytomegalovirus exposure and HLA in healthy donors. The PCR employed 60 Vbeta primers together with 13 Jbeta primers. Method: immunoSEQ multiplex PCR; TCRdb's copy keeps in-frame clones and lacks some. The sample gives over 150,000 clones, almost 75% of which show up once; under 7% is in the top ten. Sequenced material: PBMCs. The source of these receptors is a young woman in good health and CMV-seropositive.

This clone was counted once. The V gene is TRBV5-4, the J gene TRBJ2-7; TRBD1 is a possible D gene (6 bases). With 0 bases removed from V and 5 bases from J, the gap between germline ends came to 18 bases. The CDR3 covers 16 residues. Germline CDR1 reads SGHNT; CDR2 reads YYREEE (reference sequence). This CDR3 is CASSLGGTGKGDEQYF. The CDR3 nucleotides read TGTGCCAGCAGCTTGGGTGGCACAGGGAAAGGTGACGAGCAGTACTTC.

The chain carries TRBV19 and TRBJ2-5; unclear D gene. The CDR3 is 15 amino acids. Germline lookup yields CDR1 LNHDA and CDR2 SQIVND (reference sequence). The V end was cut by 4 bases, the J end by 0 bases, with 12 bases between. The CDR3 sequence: CASSNGGGYQETQYF. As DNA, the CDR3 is TGTGCCAGTAGTAATGGCGGCGGCTACCAAGAGACCCAGTACTTC.

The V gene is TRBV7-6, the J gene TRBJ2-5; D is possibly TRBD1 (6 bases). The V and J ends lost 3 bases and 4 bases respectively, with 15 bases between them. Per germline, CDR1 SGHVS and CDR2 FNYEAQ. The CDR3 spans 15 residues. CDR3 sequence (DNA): TGTGCCAGCAGCTTGGGGACACAGGCAGGAGAGACCCAGTACTTC. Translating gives CASSLGTQAGETQYF. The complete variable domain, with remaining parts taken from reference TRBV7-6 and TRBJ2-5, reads GAGVSQSPRYKVTKRGQDVALRCDPISGHVSLYWYRQALGQGPEFLTYFNYEAQQDKSGLPNDRFSAERPEGSISTLTIQRTEQRDSAMYRCASSLGTQAGETQYFGPGTRLLVL.

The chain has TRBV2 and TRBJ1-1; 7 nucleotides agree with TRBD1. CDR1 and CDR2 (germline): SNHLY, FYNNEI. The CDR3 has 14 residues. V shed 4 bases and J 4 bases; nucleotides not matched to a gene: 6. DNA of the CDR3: TGTGCCAGCAGTGTGGAGGGGGCGCCCACTGAAGCTTTCTTT. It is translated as CASSVEGAPTEAFF.

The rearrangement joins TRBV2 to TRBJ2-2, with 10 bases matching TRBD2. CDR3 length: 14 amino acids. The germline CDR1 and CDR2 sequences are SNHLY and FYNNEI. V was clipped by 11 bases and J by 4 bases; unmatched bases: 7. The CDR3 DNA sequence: TGTGCCGGAACCGGGACTAGCGTCACCGGGGAGCTGTTTTTT. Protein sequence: CAGTGTSVTGELFF.

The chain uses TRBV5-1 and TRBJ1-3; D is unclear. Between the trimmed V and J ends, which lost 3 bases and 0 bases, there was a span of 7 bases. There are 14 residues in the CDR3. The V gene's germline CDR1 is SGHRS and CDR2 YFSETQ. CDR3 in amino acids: CASSSQSSGNTIYF. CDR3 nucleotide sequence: TGCGCCAGCAGCTCACAGAGCTCTGGAAACACCATATATTTT.

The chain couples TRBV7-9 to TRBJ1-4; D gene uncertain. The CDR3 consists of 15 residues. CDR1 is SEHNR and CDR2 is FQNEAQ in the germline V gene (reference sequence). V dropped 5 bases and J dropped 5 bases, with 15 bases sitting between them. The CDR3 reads CASSLRGGENEKLFF. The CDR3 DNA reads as TGTGCCAGCAGCCTGCGGGGTGGGGAAAATGAAAAACTGTTTTTT.

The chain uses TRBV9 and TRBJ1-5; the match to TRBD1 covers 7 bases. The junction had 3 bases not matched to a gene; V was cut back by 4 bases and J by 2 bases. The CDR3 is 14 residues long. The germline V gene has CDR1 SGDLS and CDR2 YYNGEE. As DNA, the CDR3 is TGTGCCAGCAGCTATGGACAGGGCAATCAGCCCCAGCATTTT. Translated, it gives CASSYGQGNQPQHF.

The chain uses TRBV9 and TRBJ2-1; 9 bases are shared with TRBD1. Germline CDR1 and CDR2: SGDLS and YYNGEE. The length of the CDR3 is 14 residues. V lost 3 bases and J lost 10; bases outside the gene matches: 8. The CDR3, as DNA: TGTGCCAGCAGCGACCGGGACAGGGATTTCGAGCAGTTCTTC. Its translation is CASSDRDRDFEQFF.

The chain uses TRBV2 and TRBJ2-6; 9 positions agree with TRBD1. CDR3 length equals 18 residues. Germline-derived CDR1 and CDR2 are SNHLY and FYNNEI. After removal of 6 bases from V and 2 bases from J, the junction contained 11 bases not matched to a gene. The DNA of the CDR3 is TGTGCCAGCAGCGACGACACAGGGGGCAGCACTGGGGCCAACGTCCTGACTTTC. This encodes CASSDDTGGSTGANVLTF.

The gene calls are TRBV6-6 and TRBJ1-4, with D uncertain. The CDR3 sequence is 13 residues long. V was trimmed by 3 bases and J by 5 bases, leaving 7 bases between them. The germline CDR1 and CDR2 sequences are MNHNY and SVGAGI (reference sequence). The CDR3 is CASSYRSNEKLFF. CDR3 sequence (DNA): TGTGCCAGCAGTTATAGGAGCAATGAAAAACTGTTTTTT.

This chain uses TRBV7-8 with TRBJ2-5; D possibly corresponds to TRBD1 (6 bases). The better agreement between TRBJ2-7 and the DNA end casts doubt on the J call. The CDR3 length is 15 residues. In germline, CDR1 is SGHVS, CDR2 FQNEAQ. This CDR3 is CASSTVSDSAYEQYF. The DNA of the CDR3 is TGTGCCAGCAGCACCGTTTCGGACAGTGCGTACGAGCAGTACTTC.

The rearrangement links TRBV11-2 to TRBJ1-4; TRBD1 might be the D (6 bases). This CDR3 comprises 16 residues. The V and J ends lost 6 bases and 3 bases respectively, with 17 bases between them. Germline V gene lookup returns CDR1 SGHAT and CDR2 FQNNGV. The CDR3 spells CASRGTAKGANEKLFF. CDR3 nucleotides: TGTGCCAGCAGAGGCACCGCCAAGGGGGCTAATGAAAAACTGTTTTTT.

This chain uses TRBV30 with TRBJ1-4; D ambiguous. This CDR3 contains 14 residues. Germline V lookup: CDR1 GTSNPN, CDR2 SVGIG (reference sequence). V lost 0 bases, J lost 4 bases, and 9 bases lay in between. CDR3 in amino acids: CAWSVLGGNEKLFF. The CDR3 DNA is TGTGCCTGGAGTGTACTAGGTGGTAATGAAAAACTGTTTTTT.

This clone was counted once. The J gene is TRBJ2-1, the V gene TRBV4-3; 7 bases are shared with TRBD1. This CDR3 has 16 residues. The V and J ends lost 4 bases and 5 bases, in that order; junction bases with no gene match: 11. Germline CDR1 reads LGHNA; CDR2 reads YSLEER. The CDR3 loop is CASSLTGQNPNNEQFF. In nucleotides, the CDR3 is TGCGCCAGCAGCCTTACGGGACAGAATCCTAACAATGAGCAGTTCTTC.

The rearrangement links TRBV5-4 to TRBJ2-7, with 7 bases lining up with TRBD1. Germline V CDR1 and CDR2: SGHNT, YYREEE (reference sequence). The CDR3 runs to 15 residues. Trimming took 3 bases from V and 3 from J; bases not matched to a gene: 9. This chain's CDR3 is CASSSSGTVVYEQYF. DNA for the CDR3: TGTGCCAGCAGCTCTTCCGGGACAGTCGTCTACGAGCAGTACTTC.

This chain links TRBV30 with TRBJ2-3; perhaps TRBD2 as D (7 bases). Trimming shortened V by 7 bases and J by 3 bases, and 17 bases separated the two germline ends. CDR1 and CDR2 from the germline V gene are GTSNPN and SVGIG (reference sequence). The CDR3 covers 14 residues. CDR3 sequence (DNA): TGTGCCTCTGGTACGGGGGGCTTGACAGATACGCAGTATTTT. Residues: CASGTGGLTDTQYF.

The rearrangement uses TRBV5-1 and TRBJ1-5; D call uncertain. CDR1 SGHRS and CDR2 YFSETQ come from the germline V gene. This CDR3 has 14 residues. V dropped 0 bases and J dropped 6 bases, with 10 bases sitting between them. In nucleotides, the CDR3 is TGCGCCAGCAGCTTGGGGGGAGACCGTCAGCCCCAGCATTTT. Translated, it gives CASSLGGDRQPQHF.

Here the CDR3 DNA reads TGTGCCAGCAGTTTTCCGGGACAGGGATCCGAGCAGTACTTC. This sequence encodes CASSFPGQGSEQYF. The V gene is TRBV7-2, the J gene TRBJ2-7, with TRBD1 identical over 9 bases. This CDR3 contains 14 residues. Germline CDR1 reads SGHTA; CDR2 reads FQGNSA. V lost 6 bases and J lost 6; bases outside the gene matches: 9. Looking up the rest from reference TRBV7-2 and TRBJ2-7 gives the full variable domain: GAGVSQSPSNKVTEKGKDVELRCDPISGHTALYWYRQSLGQGLEFLIYFQGNSAPDKSGLPSDRFSAERTGGSVSTLTIQRTQQEDSAVYLCASSFPGQGSEQYFGPGTRLTVT.

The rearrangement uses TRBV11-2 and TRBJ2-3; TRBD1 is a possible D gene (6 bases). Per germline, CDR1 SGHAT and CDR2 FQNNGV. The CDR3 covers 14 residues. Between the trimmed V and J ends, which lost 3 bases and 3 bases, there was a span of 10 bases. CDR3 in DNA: TGTGCCAGCAGCTTTGGCAGGGGAACAGATACGCAGTATTTT. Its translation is CASSFGRGTDTQYF. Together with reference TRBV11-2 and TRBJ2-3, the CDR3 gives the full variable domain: EAGVAQSPRYKIIEKRQSVAFWCNPISGHATLYWYQQILGQGPKLLIQFQNNGVVDDSQLPKDRFSAERLKGVDSTLKIQPAKLEDSAVYLCASSFGRGTDTQYFGPGTRLTVL.

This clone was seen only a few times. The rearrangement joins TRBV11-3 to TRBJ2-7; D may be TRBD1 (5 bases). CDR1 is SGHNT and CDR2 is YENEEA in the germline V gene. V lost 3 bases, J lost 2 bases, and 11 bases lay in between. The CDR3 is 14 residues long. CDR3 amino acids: CASSFMTEAYEQYF. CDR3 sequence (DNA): TGTGCCAGCAGCTTTATGACAGAAGCCTACGAGCAGTACTTC.

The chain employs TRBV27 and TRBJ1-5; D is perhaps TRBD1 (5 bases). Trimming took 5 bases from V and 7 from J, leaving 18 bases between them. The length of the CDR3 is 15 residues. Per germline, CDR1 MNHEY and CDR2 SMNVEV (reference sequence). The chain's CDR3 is CASSPTPGVGQPQHF. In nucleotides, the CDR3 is TGTGCCAGCAGTCCCACACCGGGGGTTGGACAGCCCCAGCATTTT.

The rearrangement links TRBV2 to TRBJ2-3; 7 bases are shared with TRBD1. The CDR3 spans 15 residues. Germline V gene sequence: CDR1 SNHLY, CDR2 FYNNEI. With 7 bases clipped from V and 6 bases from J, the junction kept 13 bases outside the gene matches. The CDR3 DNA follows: TGTGCCAGCAAGGGGGCCCTGGGCTGGGGCGATACGCAGTATTTT. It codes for CASKGALGWGDTQYF.

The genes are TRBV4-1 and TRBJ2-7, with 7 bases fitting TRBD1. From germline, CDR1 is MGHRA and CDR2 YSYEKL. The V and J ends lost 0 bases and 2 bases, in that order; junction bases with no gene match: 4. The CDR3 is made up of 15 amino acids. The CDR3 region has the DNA TGCGCCAGCAGCCAAGAACCACAGGGGACCTACGAGCAGTACTTC. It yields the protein CASSQEPQGTYEQYF.

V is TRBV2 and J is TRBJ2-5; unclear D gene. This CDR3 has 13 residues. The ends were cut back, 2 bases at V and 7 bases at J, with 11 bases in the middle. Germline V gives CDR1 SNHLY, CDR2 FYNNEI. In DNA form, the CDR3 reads TGTGCCAGCAGTGAATCGGTCCCCCCGACCCAGTACTTC. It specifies CASSESVPPTQYF.

CDR3 in amino acids: CASSTSGGGAEKLFF. The CDR3, as DNA: TGTGCCAGTAGTACCTCCGGGGGAGGGGCGGAAAAACTGTTTTTT. The genes are TRBV19 and TRBJ1-4, with D possibly TRBD1 on 5 matching bases. V gave up 4 bases and J gave up 8 bases, with 17 bases separating them. The germline V gene has CDR1 LNHDA and CDR2 SQIVND (reference sequence). The CDR3 sequence is 15 residues long. Drawing the rest from reference TRBV19 and TRBJ1-4, the complete variable domain is DGGITQSPKYLFRKEGQNVTLSCEQNLNHDAMYWYRQDPGQGLRLIYYSQIVNDFQKGDIAEGYSVSREKKESFPLTVTSAQKNPTAFYLCASSTSGGGAEKLFFGSGTQLSVL.

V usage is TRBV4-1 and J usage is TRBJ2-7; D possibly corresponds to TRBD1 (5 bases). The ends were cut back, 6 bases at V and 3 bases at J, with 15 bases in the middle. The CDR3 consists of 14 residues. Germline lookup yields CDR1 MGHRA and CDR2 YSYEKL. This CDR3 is CASSPSGMIYEQYF. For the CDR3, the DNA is TGCGCCAGCAGTCCTTCAGGGATGATCTACGAGCAGTACTTC.

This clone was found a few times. CDR3 nucleotide sequence: TGTGCCAGCAGCTTTGACTCAAATGGCTACACCTTC. This sequence encodes CASSFDSNGYTF. This rearrangement joins TRBV5-6 to TRBJ1-2; unclear D gene. CDR1 is SGHDT, CDR2 YYEEEE, per germline. V shed 2 bases and J shed 6 bases, with 8 bases lying between them. The CDR3 has 12 amino acids. Together with reference TRBV5-6 and TRBJ1-2, the CDR3 gives the full variable domain: DAGVTQSPTHLIKTRGQQVTLRCSPKSGHDTVSWYQQALGQGPQFIFQYYEEEERQRGNFPDRFSGHQFPNYSSELNVNALLLGDSALYLCASSFDSNGYTFGSGTRLTVV.

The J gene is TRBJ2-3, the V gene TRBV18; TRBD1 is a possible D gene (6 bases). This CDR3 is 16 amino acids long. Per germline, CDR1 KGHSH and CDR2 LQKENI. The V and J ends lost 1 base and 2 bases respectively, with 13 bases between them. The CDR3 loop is CASSPLARGFTDTQYF. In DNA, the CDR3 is TGTGCCAGCTCACCACTGGCGAGGGGGTTCACAGATACGCAGTATTTT.